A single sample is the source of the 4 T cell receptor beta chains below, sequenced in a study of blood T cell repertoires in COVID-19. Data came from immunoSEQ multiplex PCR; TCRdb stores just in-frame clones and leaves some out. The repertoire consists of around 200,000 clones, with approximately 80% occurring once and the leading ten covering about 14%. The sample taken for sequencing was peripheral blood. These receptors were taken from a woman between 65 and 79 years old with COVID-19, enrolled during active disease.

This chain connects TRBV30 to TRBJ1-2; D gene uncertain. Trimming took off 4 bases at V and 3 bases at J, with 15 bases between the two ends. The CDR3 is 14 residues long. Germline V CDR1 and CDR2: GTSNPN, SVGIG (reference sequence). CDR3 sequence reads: CAWTIAGAYYGYTF. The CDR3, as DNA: TGTGCCTGGACTATTGCGGGAGCTTACTATGGCTACACCTTC.

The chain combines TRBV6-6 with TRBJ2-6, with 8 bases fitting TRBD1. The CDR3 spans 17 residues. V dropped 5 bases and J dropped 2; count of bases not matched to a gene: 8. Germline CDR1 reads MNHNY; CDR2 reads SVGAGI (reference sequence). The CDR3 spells CASSPDRGKTGANVLTF. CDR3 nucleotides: TGTGCCAGCAGTCCAGACAGGGGCAAGACTGGGGCCAACGTCCTGACTTTC.

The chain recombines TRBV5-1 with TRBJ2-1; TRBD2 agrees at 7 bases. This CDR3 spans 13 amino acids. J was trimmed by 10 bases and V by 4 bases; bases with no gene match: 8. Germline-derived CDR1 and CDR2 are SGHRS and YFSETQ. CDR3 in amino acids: CASSPPAGEEQFF. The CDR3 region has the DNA TGCGCCAGCAGCCCCCCCGCGGGGGAGGAGCAGTTCTTC.

Here the CDR3 DNA reads TGTGCCAGCAGCTTAGGGCAGGGTGCGTATTCACCCCTCCACTTT. Amino acids: CASSLGQGAYSPLHF. The genes are TRBV11-2 and TRBJ1-6, with D tentatively TRBD1 (5 bases). Germline V gene sequence: CDR1 SGHAT, CDR2 FQNNGV. V was shortened by 1 base and J by 8 bases, with 12 bases between the two germline ends. The CDR3 runs to 15 residues.